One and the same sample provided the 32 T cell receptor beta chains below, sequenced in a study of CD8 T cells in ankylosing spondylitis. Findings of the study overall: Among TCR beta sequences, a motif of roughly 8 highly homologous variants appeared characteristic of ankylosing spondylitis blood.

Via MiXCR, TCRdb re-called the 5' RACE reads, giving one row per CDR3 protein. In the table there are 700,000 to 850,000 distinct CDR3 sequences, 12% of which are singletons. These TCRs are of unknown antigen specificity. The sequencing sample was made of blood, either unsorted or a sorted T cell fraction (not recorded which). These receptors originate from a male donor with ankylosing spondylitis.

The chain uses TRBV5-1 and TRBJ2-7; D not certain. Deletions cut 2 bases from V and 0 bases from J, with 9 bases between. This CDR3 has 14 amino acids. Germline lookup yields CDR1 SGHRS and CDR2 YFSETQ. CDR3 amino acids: CASSFIGSSYEQYF. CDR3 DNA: TGCGCCAGCAGCTTTATTGGTAGCTCCTACGAGCAGTACTTC.

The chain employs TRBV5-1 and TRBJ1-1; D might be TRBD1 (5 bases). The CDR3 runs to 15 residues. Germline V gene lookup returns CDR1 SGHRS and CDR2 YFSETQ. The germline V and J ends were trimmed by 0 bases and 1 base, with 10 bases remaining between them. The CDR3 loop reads CASSLVQGKNTEAFF. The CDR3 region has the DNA TGCGCCAGCAGCTTGGTTCAGGGAAAGAACACTGAAGCTTTCTTT.

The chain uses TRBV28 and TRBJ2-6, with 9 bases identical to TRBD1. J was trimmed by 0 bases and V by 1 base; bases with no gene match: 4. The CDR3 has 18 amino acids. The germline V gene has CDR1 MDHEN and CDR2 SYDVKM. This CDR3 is CASSLSLGQGSGANVLTF. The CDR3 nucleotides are TGTGCCAGCAGTTTATCTTTGGGACAGGGCTCTGGGGCCAACGTCCTGACTTTC.

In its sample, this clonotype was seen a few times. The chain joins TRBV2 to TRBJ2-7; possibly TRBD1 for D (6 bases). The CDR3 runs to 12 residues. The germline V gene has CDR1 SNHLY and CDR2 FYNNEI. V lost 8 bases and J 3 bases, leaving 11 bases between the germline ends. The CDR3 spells CASHLQGYEQYF. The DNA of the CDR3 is TGTGCCAGCCACTTACAGGGCTACGAGCAGTACTTC. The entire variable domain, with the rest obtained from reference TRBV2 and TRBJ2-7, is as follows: EPEVTQTPSHQVTQMGQEVILRCVPISNHLYFYWYRQILGQKVEFLVSFYNNEISEKSEIFDDQFSVERPDGSNFTLKIRSTKLEDSAMYFCASHLQGYEQYFGPGTRLTVT.

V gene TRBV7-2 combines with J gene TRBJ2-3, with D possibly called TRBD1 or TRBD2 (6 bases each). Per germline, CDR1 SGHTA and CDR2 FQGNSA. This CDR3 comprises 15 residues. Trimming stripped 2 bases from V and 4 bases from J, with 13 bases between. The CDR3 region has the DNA TGTGCCAGCAGCTTAAGTCGGGGGCGGGCAGATACGCAGTATTTT. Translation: CASSLSRGRADTQYF.

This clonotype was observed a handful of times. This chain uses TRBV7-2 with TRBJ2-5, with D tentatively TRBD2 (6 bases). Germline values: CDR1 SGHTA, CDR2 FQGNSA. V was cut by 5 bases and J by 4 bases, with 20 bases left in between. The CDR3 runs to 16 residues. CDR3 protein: CASSHTVQGGIETQYF. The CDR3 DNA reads TGTGCCAGCAGCCACACCGTTCAGGGCGGGATAGAGACCCAGTACTTC. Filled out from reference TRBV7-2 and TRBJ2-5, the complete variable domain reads GAGVSQSPSNKVTEKGKDVELRCDPISGHTALYWYRQSLGQGLEFLIYFQGNSAPDKSGLPSDRFSAERTGGSVSTLTIQRTQQEDSAVYLCASSHTVQGGIETQYFGPGTRLLVL.

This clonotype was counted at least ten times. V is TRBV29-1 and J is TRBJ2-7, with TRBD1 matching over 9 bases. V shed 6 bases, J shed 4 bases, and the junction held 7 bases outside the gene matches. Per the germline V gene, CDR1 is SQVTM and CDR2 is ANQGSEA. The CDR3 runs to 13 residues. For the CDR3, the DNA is TGCAGCGTCGCCGGGACAGGGAGGTACGAGCAGTACTTC. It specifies CSVAGTGRYEQYF.

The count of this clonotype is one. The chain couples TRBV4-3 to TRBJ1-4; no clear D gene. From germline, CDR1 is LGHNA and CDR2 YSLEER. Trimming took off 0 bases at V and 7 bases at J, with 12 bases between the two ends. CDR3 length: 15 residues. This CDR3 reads CASSQDSPGSEKLFF. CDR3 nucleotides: TGCGCCAGCAGCCAAGATTCCCCAGGTAGTGAAAAACTGTTTTTT.

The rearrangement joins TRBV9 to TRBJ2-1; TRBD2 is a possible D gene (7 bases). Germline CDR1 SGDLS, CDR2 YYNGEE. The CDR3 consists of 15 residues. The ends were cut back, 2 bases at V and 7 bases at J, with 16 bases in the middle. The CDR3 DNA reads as TGTGCCAGCAGCGTTCTAGGGGGGGGATCGAATGAGCAGTTCTTC. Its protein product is CASSVLGGGSNEQFF.

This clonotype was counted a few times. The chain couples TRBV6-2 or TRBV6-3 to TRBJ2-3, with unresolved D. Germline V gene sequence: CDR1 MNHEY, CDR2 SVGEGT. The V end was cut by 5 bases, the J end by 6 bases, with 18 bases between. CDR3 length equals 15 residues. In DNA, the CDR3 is TGTGCCAGCAGTGTCAGCGCACCCCATTCGGATACGCAGTATTTT. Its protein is CASSVSAPHSDTQYF.

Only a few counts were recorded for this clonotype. The CDR3 DNA sequence: TGCAGTGCTAGACCCCCCCTCAGTGGAGTGTGGGGCTACACCTTC. Protein product: CSARPPLSGVWGYTF. The gene calls are TRBV20-1 and TRBJ1-2; D is unclear. This CDR3 is 15 amino acids long. Per germline, CDR1 DFQATT and CDR2 SNEGSKA (reference sequence). Trimming took off 2 bases at V and 8 bases at J, with 21 bases between the two ends.

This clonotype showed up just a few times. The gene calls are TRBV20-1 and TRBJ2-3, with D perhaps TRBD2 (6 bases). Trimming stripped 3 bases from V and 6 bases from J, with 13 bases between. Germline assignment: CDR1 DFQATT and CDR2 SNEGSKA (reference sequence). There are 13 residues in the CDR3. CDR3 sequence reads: CSASRLGTDTQYF. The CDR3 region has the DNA TGCAGTGCTAGCCGACTAGGAACCGATACGCAGTATTTT.

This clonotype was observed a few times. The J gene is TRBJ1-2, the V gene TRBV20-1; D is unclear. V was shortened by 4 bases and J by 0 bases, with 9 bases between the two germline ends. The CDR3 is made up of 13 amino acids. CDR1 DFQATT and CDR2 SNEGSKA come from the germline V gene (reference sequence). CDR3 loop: CSAILTANYGYTF. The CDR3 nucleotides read TGCAGTGCTATCCTCACAGCTAACTATGGCTACACCTTC.

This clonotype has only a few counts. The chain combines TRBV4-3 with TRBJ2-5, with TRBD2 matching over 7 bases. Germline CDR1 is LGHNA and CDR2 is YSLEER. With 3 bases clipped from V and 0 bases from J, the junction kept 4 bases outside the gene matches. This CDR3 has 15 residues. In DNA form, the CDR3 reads TGCGCCAGCAGCCAGCGGGGGACGTACCAAGAGACCCAGTACTTC. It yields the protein CASSQRGTYQETQYF.

CDR3 DNA: TGTGCCAGCAGCTTAATGGGCGGGACAGGGTCCAATGAGCAGTTCTTC. Translated: CASSLMGGTGSNEQFF. This chain connects TRBV7-2 to TRBJ2-1; TRBD1 matches 9 bases. Germline-derived CDR1 and CDR2 are SGHTA and FQGNSA. The J segment lost 6 bases and the V segment lost 2 bases, leaving 8 bases of the junction unmatched. CDR3 length: 16 residues.

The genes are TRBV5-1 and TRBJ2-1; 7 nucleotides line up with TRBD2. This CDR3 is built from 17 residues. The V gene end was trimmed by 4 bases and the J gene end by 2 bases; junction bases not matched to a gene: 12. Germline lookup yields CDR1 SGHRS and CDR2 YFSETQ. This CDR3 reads CASSPAGGGLPYNEQFF. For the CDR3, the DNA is TGCGCCAGCAGCCCGGCTGGGGGAGGGCTCCCCTACAATGAGCAGTTCTTC.

CDR3 loop: CASFGASTRQPQHF. The CDR3 DNA reads as TGTGCCAGTTTCGGGGCGTCCACGAGACAGCCCCAGCATTTT. The genes are TRBV6-1 and TRBJ1-5, with D perhaps TRBD1 (5 bases). V gave up 9 bases and J gave up 7 bases, with 19 bases separating them. The CDR3 runs to 14 residues. Per the germline V gene, CDR1 is MNHNS and CDR2 is SASEGT.

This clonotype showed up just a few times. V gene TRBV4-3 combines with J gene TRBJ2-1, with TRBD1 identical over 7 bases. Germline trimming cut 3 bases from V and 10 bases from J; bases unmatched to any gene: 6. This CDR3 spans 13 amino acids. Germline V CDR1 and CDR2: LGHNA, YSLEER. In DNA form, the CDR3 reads TGCGCCAGCAGCCAGGACAGGAATGGAGAGCAGTTCTTC. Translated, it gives CASSQDRNGEQFF.

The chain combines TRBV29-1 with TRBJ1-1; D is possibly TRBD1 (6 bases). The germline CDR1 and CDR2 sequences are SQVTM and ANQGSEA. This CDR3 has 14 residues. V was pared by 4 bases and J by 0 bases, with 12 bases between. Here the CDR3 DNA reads TGCAGCGTTGTAGGGGGTTACATGAACACTGAAGCTTTCTTT. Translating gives CSVVGGYMNTEAFF. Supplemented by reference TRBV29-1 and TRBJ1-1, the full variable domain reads SAVISQKPSRDICQRGTSLTIQCQVDSQVTMMFWYRQQPGQSLTLIATANQGSEATYESGFVIDKFPISRPNLTFSTLTVSNMSPEDSSIYLCSVVGGYMNTEAFFGQGTRLTVV.

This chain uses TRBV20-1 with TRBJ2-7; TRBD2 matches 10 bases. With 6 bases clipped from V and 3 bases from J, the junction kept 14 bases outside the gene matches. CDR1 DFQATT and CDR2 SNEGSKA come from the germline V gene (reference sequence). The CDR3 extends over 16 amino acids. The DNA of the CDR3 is TGCAGTGCGGGGAGAGCTAGCGGGGGTTCTATCTACGAGCAGTACTTC. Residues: CSAGRASGGSIYEQYF.

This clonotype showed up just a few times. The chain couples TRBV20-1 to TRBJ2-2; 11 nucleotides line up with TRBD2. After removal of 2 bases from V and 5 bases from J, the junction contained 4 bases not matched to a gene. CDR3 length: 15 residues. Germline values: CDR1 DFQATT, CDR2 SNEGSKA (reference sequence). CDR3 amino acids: CSARNSGGATGELFF. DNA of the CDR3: TGCAGTGCTAGAAATAGCGGGGGGGCTACCGGGGAGCTGTTTTTT.

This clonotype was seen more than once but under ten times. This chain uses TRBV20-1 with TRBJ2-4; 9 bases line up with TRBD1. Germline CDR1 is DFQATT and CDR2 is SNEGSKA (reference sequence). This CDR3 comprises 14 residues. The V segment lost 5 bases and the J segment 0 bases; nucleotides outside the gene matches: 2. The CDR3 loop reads CSALGQGAKNIQYF. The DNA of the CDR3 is TGCAGTGCTCTGGGACAGGGAGCCAAAAACATTCAGTACTTC.

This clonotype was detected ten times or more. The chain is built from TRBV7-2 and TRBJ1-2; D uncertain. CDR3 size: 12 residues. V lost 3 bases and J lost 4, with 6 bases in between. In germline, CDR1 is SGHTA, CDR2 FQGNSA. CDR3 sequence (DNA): TGTGCCAGCAGCTTTGCCAGCTATGGCTACACCTTC. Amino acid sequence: CASSFASYGYTF.

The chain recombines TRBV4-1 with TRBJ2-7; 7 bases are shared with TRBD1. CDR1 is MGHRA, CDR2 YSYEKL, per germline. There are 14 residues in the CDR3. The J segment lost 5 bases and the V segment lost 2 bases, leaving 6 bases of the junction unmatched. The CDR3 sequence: CASSQPTGKNEQYF. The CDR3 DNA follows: TGCGCCAGCAGCCAACCGACAGGGAAGAACGAGCAGTACTTC.

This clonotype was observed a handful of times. CDR3 protein: CASSLYKGKNYGYTF. DNA of the CDR3: TGTGCCAGCAGCTTATATAAGGGGAAGAACTATGGCTACACCTTC. The rearrangement links TRBV7-2 to TRBJ1-2; possibly TRBD1 for D (5 bases). The CDR3 covers 15 residues. The germline V gene encodes CDR1 SGHTA and CDR2 FQGNSA. The ends were cut back, 2 bases at V and 2 bases at J, with 12 bases in the middle.

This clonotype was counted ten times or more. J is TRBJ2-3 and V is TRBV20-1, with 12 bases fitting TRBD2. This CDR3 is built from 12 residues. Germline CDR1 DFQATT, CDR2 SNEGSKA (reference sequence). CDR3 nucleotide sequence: TGCACTAGCGGGGGGGCCATAGATACGCAGTATTTT. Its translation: CTSGGAIDTQYF.

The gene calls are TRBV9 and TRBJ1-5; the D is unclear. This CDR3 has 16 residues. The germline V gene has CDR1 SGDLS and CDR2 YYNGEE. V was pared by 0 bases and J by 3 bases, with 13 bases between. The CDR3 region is CASSVDPGGLNQPQHF. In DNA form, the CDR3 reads TGTGCCAGCAGCGTAGACCCTGGAGGGCTCAATCAGCCCCAGCATTTT.

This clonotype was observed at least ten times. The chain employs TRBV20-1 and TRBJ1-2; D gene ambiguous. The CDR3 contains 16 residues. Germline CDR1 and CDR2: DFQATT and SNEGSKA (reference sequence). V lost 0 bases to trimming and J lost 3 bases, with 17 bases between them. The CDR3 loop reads CSARDPKGATDYGYTF. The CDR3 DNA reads TGCAGTGCTAGAGATCCGAAGGGCGCGACGGACTATGGCTACACCTTC.

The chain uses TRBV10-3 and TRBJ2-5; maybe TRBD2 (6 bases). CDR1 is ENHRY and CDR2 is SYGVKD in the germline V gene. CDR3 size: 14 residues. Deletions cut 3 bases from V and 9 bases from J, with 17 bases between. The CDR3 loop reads CAISDNPGEGSQYF. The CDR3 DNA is TGTGCCATCAGTGACAACCCGGGAGAAGGGTCCCAGTACTTC.

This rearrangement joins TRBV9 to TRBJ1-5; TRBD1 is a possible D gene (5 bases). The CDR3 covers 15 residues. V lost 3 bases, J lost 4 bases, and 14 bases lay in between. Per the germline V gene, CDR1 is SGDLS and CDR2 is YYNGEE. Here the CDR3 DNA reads TGTGCCAGCAGCGCGCAGGGTAGTTCTAATCAGCCCCAGCATTTT. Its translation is CASSAQGSSNQPQHF. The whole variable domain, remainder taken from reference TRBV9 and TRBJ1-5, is DSGVTQTPKHLITATGQRVTLRCSPRSGDLSVYWYQQSLDQGLQFLIQYYNGEERAKGNILERFSAQQFPDLHSELNLSSLELGDSALYFCASSAQGSSNQPQHFGDGTRLSIL.

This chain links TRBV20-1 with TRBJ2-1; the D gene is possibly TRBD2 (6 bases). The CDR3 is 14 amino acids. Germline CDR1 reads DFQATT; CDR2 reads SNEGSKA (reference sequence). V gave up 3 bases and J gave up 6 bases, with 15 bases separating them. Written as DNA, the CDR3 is TGCAGTGCTAGGGGCATTCTAGCGATCAATGAGCAGTTCTTC. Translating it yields CSARGILAINEQFF.

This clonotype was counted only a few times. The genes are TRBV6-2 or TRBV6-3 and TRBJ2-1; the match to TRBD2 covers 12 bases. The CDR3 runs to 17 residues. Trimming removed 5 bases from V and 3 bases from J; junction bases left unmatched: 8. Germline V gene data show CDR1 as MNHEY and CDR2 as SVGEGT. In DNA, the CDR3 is TGTGCCAGCAGTCCGACTAGCGGGAGTTCTAGCTACAATGAGCAGTTCTTC. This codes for CASSPTSGSSSYNEQFF.